Listed below are T cell receptor beta chains from one sample, sequenced in a study of cytomegalovirus exposure and HLA in healthy donors. Clones were read by immunoSEQ multiplex PCR, and TCRdb kept only the in-frame ones, dropping some. The sample gives a few hundred thousand clones, 86% of which show up once; under 0.9% is in the top ten. Sequencing used PBMCs. The receptors derive from a woman in her late teens or twenties in good health and CMV-seronegative. Both conserved end residues are part of each CDR3. D genes are given only for firm matches. Only part of the rows carry a size: once, few, many, or a class if the clone is expanded.

j_call d_call v_call clone_size cdr3_nt cdr3_aa
TRBJ2-1 . TRBV7-6 . TGTGCCAGCAGCCCACTAGCTAGGGCGGAGCAGTTCTTC CASSPLARAEQFF
TRBJ2-7 . TRBV5-4 . TGTGCCAGCAGCCTGGGGCCCCAGGGTCGTTTCGAGCAGTACTTC CASSLGPQGRFEQYF
TRBJ2-1 TRBD2 TRBV9 . TGTGCCAGCAGCGTCAGCGGGGGGGGCTCCTACAATGAGCAGTTCTTC CASSVSGGGSYNEQFF
TRBJ2-1 . TRBV5-8 . TGTGCCAGCAGCCCCAGAGGTGACAATGAGCAGTTCTTC CASSPRGDNEQFF
TRBJ1-1 . TRBV5-1 . TGCGCCAGCAGCTTGGCCGTGAGAGAAGTAAACACTGAAGCTTTCTTT CASSLAVREVNTEAFF
TRBJ2-6 . TRBV7-8 . TGTGCCAGCAGCGTCAATCCGAGTAGCTCTGGGGCCAACGTCCTGACTTTC CASSVNPSSSGANVLTF
TRBJ2-7 . TRBV6-4 . TGTGCCAGCAGTGACACCACACTTAGCGGAAGGTTTTCCTACGAGCAGTACTTC CASSDTTLSGRFSYEQYF
TRBJ2-3 . TRBV4-1 . TGCGCCAGCAGCCCTGCCAGGGGCAGGTCAGATACGCAGTATTTT CASSPARGRSDTQYF
TRBJ1-2 . TRBV7-9 few TGTGCCAGCAGCTTAGGTGCGGGGGCACGGTATGGCTACACCTTC CASSLGAGARYGYTF
TRBJ2-5 TRBD1 TRBV6-5 . TGTGCCAGCCCCCCGGACAGGGACCAAGAGACCCAGTACTTC CASPPDRDQETQYF
TRBJ2-1 TRBD2 TRBV6-5 . TGTGCCAGCAGCCACGGACTAGGGGTAAATGAGCAGTTCTTC CASSHGLGVNEQFF
TRBJ2-1 TRBD2 TRBV11-1 . TGTGCCAGCAGCTTAGGGACTAGCGGGAGGCGTAAGCAGTTCTTC CASSLGTSGRRKQFF
TRBJ2-7 TRBD2 TRBV27 . TGTGCCAGCAGTCGTGGGACTAGACCCTACGAGCAGTACTTC CASSRGTRPYEQYF
TRBJ2-3 . TRBV28 . TGTGCCAGCAGGGGGCCCGGGGAGGCAGATACGCAGTATTTT CASRGPGEADTQYF
TRBJ2-2 . TRBV28 . TGTGCCAGCGAGATGATCGGGTCGAACACCGGGGAGCTGTTTTTT CASEMIGSNTGELFF
TRBJ1-2 . TRBV4-1 . TGCGCCAGCAGCCAAGAGCCCCAGGGTTATGATGGCTACACCTTC CASSQEPQGYDGYTF
TRBJ1-2 . TRBV11-2 few TGTGCCAGCAGCTTAGGAGAAGGGGAGATCGGGAGGGGCTACACCTTC CASSLGEGEIGRGYTF
TRBJ2-7 . TRBV7-9 . TGTGCCAGCAGCTCCGGTCCGGGAGCCCTCTTGGTCAACGAGCAGTACTTC CASSSGPGALLVNEQYF
TRBJ1-2 TRBD1 TRBV4-2 . TGTGCCAGCAGCCAAGATCCAGGGGGTGGCGGGGGCTACACCTTC CASSQDPGGGGGYTF
TRBJ1-2 TRBD1 TRBV5-1 . TGCGCCAGCAGCTTGGACAGGGGGAACTATGGCTACACCTTC CASSLDRGNYGYTF